These T cell receptor beta chains were read from a single sample in a study of T-cell memory formation after mild COVID-19. TCRdb reprocessed the 5' RACE reads via MiXCR and lists one record per CDR3 protein. The table lists fewer than 350,000 distinct CDR3 sequences, 15% to 20% of them singletons. The sample comprised PBMCs or a T cell subset sorted from them (not recorded which). All receptors derive from a young man who had mild COVID-19 (a few samples of this study predate the infection). Cell type and time point are not known. Both conserved end residues are part of each CDR3.

len	j_gene	v_gene	CDR3aa
16	TRBJ1-3	TRBV6-2/TRBV6-3	CASSRRVKSSGNTIYF
11	TRBJ2-1	TRBV5-1	CASSLSVEQFF
15	TRBJ1-6	TRBV7-9	CASSLAPRGRSPLHF
15	TRBJ2-5	TRBV7-2	CASTPRRALQETQYF
14	TRBJ1-5	TRBV19	CASSMPLVGQPQHF
16	TRBJ2-6	TRBV6-6	CASKPGGNLGANVLTF
14	TRBJ1-2	TRBV7-9	CASSPDTYQSGYTF
13	TRBJ2-5	TRBV27	CASSLPGMKTQYF
14	TRBJ2-2	TRBV5-1	CAISLAGLTGELFF
13	TRBJ2-5	TRBV4-1	CASSRREQETQYF
12	TRBJ2-1	TRBV3-1	CASSLTRDEQFF
12	TRBJ2-7	TRBV20-1	CSAASDRGRAHF
14	TRBJ2-5	TRBV20-1	CSATGQGAGETQYF
17	TRBJ1-4	TRBV5-5	CASSFRDRGPEKEKLFF
12	TRBJ2-7	TRBV12-3/TRBV12-4	CASSLMAYEQYF
15	TRBJ2-1	TRBV6-4	CASSDEYGTYNEQFF
15	TRBJ2-2	TRBV7-2	CASSLYRGRWGELFF
13	TRBJ1-2	TRBV7-9	CASSLTGDNGYTF
14	TRBJ2-7	TRBV18	CASSQTGVPYEQYF
13	TRBJ2-5	TRBV6-2/TRBV6-3	CASSPPWRETQYF
11	TRBJ1-4	TRBV20-1	CSAGSTEKLFF
14	TRBJ2-6	TRBV12-3/TRBV12-4	CASSSQGGANVLTF
16	TRBJ1-4	TRBV4-3	CASSQRDRRGVEKLFF
12	TRBJ1-5	TRBV19	CASSIGPGPQHF
14	TRBJ2-1	TRBV18	CASSPEPSGGREFF
15	TRBJ1-2	TRBV7-2	CASSLGATGPNGYTF
15	TRBJ2-5	TRBV7-6	CASSSRTSGEETQYF
14	TRBJ1-1	TRBV7-8	CASSLYRMNTEAFF
17	TRBJ2-5	TRBV12-3/TRBV12-4	CASSSTSSGGPQETQYF
15	TRBJ2-3	TRBV7-2	CASSLGGQRTDTQYF
14	TRBJ1-1	TRBV4-1	CASSQATGGDEAFF
14	TRBJ1-2	TRBV19	CAGPPPAPGGGYTF
13	TRBJ2-3	TRBV27	CASSLINTDTQYF
13	TRBJ2-7	TRBV12-3/TRBV12-4	CASSSSLSYEQYF
15	TRBJ2-5	TRBV11-2	CASSRDSYYQETQYF
16	TRBJ2-6	TRBV10-3	CAISGTGGAGANVLTF
15	TRBJ2-5	TRBV5-1	CASCRGTGETETQYF